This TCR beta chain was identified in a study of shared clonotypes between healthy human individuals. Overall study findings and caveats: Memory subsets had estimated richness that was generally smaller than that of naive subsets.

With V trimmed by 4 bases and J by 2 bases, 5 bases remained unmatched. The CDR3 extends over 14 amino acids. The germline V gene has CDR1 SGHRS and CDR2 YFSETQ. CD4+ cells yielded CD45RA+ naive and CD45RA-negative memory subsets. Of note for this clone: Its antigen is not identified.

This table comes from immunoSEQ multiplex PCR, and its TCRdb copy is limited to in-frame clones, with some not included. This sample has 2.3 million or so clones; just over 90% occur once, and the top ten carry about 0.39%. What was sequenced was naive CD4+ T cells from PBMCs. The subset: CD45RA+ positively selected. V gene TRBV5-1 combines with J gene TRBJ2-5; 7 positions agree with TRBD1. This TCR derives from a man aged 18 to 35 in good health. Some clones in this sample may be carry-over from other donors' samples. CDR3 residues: CASSQGQQQETQYF. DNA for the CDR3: TGCGCCAGCAGCCAGGGACAGCAACAAGAGACCCAGTACTTC.